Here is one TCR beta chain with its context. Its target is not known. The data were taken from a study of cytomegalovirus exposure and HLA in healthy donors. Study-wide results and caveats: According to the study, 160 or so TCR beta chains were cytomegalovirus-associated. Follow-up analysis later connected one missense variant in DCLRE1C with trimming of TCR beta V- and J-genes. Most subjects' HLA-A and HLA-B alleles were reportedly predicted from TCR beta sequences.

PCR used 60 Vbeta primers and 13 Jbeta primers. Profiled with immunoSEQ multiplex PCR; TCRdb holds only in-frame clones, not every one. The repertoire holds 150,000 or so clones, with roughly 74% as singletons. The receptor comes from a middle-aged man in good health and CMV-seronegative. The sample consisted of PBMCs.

The CDR3 sequence is CASSIATGGLTYEQYF. In DNA form, the CDR3 reads TGTGCCAGCAGCATTGCGACAGGGGGCCTTACCTACGAGCAGTACTTC. The V and J genes are TRBV7-9 and TRBJ2-7, with 10 nucleotides matching TRBD1. The V gene end was trimmed by 5 bases and the J gene end by 2 bases; junction bases not matched to a gene: 9. Looked up from germline, CDR1 is SEHNR and CDR2 is FQNEAQ (reference sequence). This CDR3 has 16 residues. Combining the CDR3 with reference TRBV7-9 and TRBJ2-7 gives the whole variable domain DTGVSQNPRHKITKRGQNVTFRCDPISEHNRLYWYRQTLGQGPEFLTYFQNEAQLEKSRLLSDRFSAERPKGSFSTLEIQRTEQGDSAMYLCASSIATGGLTYEQYFGPGTRLTVT.